The 16 T cell receptor beta chains reported below all come from one sample, sequenced in a study of regulatory T cells. The PCR used 52 TRBV and 13 TRBJ primers. Sequencing used immunoSEQ multiplex PCR; TCRdb keeps in-frame clones, though not all of them. The repertoire holds some 20,000 clones, with 90% to 95% as singletons. The sequenced material came from CD8+ T cells sorted from blood. The receptors originated from a child younger than 10 with CD3G deficiency.

This chain's CDR3 is CASSEWLSGANVLTF. CDR3 DNA sequence: TGTGCCAGCAGTGAATGGCTCTCTGGGGCCAACGTCCTGACTTTC. The chain links TRBV6-1 to TRBJ2-6; D not resolved. The CDR3 consists of 15 residues. V was shortened by 2 bases and J by 0 bases, with 5 bases between the two germline ends. From germline, CDR1 is MNHNS and CDR2 SASEGT.

The chain links TRBV7-9 to TRBJ1-1; the D gene is possibly TRBD1 (6 bases). The CDR3 is made up of 12 amino acids. Trimming shortened V by 3 bases and J by 7 bases, and 9 bases separated the two germline ends. Germline-derived CDR1 and CDR2 are SEHNR and FQNEAQ (reference sequence). The CDR3 protein is CASSFRGGEAFF. The CDR3 nucleotides read TGTGCCAGCAGCTTCAGGGGTGGTGAAGCTTTCTTT. The full variable domain, its missing parts supplied by reference TRBV7-9 and TRBJ1-1, is DTGVSQNPRHKITKRGQNVTFRCDPISEHNRLYWYRQTLGQGPEFLTYFQNEAQLEKSRLLSDRFSAERPKGSFSTLEIQRTEQGDSAMYLCASSFRGGEAFFGQGTRLTVV.

V is TRBV9 and J is TRBJ2-6; the D is unclear. Trimming removed 3 bases from V and 0 bases from J, with 7 bases in between. Germline CDR1 SGDLS, CDR2 YYNGEE. This CDR3 contains 15 residues. CDR3 nucleotide sequence: TGTGCCAGCAGCGCAGACGCCTCTGGGGCCAACGTCCTGACTTTC. Protein sequence: CASSADASGANVLTF.

This chain joins TRBV6-1 and TRBJ2-7; possible D gene TRBD2, 5 bases. V lost 4 bases to trimming and J lost 2 bases, with 12 bases between them. The CDR3 has 14 residues. From germline, CDR1 is MNHNS and CDR2 SASEGT. CDR3 bases: TGTGCCAGCAGTGTCGTCGGAGGAGCCTACGAGCAGTACTTC. Translated, it gives CASSVVGGAYEQYF.

V and J are TRBV28 and TRBJ2-1, with D maybe TRBD1 (6 bases). CDR1 and CDR2 from the germline V gene are MDHEN and SYDVKM. V was pared by 3 bases and J by 7 bases, with 22 bases between. CDR3 length: 17 residues. Written as DNA, the CDR3 is TGTGCCAGCAGTTTTGGTCCGGGACACAAGCGGTATAATGAGCAGTTCTTC. Its translation: CASSFGPGHKRYNEQFF.

The genes are TRBV7-9 and TRBJ2-7; 7 positions agree with TRBD1. The germline gives CDR1 SEHNR, CDR2 FQNEAQ (reference sequence). The CDR3 is made up of 13 amino acids. Trimming cost V 1 base and J 8 bases; bases outside gene matches: 5. For the CDR3, the DNA is TGTGCCAGCAGCTTAGAAGGGGGCGGGCAGCAGTACTTC. Translating it yields CASSLEGGGQQYF.

The chain employs TRBV7-1 and TRBJ2-1; D is undetermined. TRBV7-1 is annotated as an ORF whose role is uncertain. The ends were cut back, 5 bases at V and 10 bases at J, with 12 bases in the middle. The CDR3 has 12 residues. The CDR3: CASSDGGGEQFF. For the CDR3, the DNA is TGTGCCAGCAGCGACGGTGGTGGAGAGCAGTTCTTC.

The chain couples TRBV6-1 to TRBJ1-1; D not certain. Per germline, CDR1 MNHNS and CDR2 SASEGT. The CDR3 contains 13 residues. V was clipped by 1 base and J by 4 bases, with 7 bases between them. CDR3 sequence reads: CASSEGDFTEAFF. The CDR3 DNA reads as TGTGCCAGCAGTGAAGGTGATTTCACTGAAGCTTTCTTT.

The chain uses TRBV27 and TRBJ2-7; D gene ambiguous. CDR3 length: 13 amino acids. V was trimmed by 8 bases and J by 7 bases, leaving 18 bases between them. Germline CDR1 is MNHEY and CDR2 is SMNVEV (reference sequence). The CDR3 nucleotides read TGTGCCAGCGGCCCCAACAGTTTAGGGGAGCAGTACTTC. This encodes CASGPNSLGEQYF.

The CDR3 region is CASSLVEGNPAGDTQYF. CDR3 nucleotide sequence: TGTGCCAGCAGCTTAGTAGAGGGAAACCCAGCCGGGGATACGCAGTATTTT. The chain combines TRBV7-9 with TRBJ2-3, with TRBD2 as a possible D gene (5 bases). Between the trimmed V and J ends, which lost 1 base and 6 bases, there was a span of 20 bases. Germline V gene data show CDR1 as SEHNR and CDR2 as FQNEAQ (reference sequence). This CDR3 spans 17 amino acids.

The chain recombines TRBV6-1 with TRBJ2-7, with 10 positions matching TRBD2. CDR3 size: 15 residues. CDR1 is MNHNS and CDR2 is SASEGT in the germline V gene. The junction had 5 bases not matched to a gene; V was cut back by 2 bases and J by 4 bases. CDR3 coding DNA: TGTGCCAGCAGTGAATTAACTAGCGGGACGTACGAGCAGTACTTC. Translation gives CASSELTSGTYEQYF.

The genes are TRBV5-1 and TRBJ2-7; 8 nucleotides align to TRBD2. The CDR3 consists of 14 residues. Germline V CDR1 and CDR2: SGHRS, YFSETQ. J was trimmed by 5 bases and V by 3 bases; bases with no gene match: 7. The CDR3 here is CASSSGPGGHEQYF. CDR3 coding DNA: TGCGCCAGCAGCTCAGGACCGGGAGGGCACGAGCAGTACTTC.

The chain is built from TRBV28 and TRBJ2-3; TRBD2 aligns across 10 bases. This CDR3 spans 17 amino acids. V lost 5 bases to trimming and J lost 2 bases; unmatched junction nucleotides: 10. Germline V gives CDR1 MDHEN, CDR2 SYDVKM. The CDR3 sequence is CASSLSPGTSVTDTQYF. Written as DNA, the CDR3 is TGTGCCAGCAGTCTATCACCCGGGACTAGCGTCACAGATACGCAGTATTTT. The full variable domain, with the rest looked up from reference TRBV28 and TRBJ2-3, is DVKVTQSSRYLVKRTGEKVFLECVQDMDHENMFWYRQDPGLGLRLIYFSYDVKMKEKGDIPEGYSVSREKKERFSLILESASTNQTSMYLCASSLSPGTSVTDTQYFGPGTRLTVL.

V gene TRBV6-4 combines with J gene TRBJ2-7; D is uncertain. V gave up 7 bases and J gave up 8 bases, with 12 bases separating them. This CDR3 region has 11 residues. CDR1 and CDR2 (germline): MRHNA, SNTAGT. DNA for the CDR3: TGTGCCAGCAACCGATTGAGTAAGCAGTACTTC. The encoded protein is CASNRLSKQYF.

This chain links TRBV14 with TRBJ2-1; 8 positions agree with TRBD2. Germline CDR1 SGHDN, CDR2 FVKESK. V lost 4 bases and J lost 8; bases outside the gene matches: 4. The CDR3 has 13 amino acids. CDR3 amino acids: CASSPAGDDEQFF. CDR3 nucleotides: TGTGCCAGCAGCCCAGCGGGAGATGATGAGCAGTTCTTC.

J is TRBJ2-7 and V is TRBV28; D gene uncertain. Trimming pared 4 bases from V and 2 bases from J, leaving 6 bases between. The CDR3 totals 12 residues. The germline V gene encodes CDR1 MDHEN and CDR2 SYDVKM. The CDR3 reads CASSSDTYEQYF. The DNA for the CDR3 is TGTGCCAGCAGTTCGGATACCTACGAGCAGTACTTC.